This T cell receptor (beta chain) was identified during a study of beta chain features in type 1 diabetes. Study-wide results and caveats: In cDNA sequencing, cells with high TCR expression could be over-represented. There was a moderate but significant shortening of TCRB CDR3s in all four CD4+ subsets of Type 1 diabetes patients.

Investigators reverse transcribed all isolated RNA, so they sequenced expressed TCRB transcripts. Using immunoSEQ multiplex PCR, the repertoire was profiled, and TCRdb retains in-frame clones only, with some absent. The sample yields almost 350,000 clones, 8% seen once. As for this clone: The antigen remains undetermined.

The specimen was central memory CD4+ T cells from blood. The source is a young woman in good health.

The CDR3 is CASSLDGTGSDHEQYF. The CDR3 DNA reads as TGCGCCAGCAGCTTGGACGGGACAGGCTCCGACCACGAGCAGTACTTC. V and J are TRBV5-1 and TRBJ2-7, with 8 nucleotides matching TRBD1. J gave up 5 bases and V 0 bases, and 10 bases lay outside the gene matches. The CDR3 sequence is 16 residues long. CDR1 is SGHRS, CDR2 YFSETQ, per germline.